The rows below give T cell receptor beta chains drawn from one sample of a study of radiation and T cells in renal cell carcinoma. Sequencing used immunoSEQ multiplex PCR; TCRdb keeps in-frame clones, though not all of them. The profile shows approximately 120,000 clones, about four fifths of them singletons. Here the sequenced sample was blood, taken from a patient whose treatment included radiotherapy and nephrectomy. These receptors were obtained from a woman between 55 and 75 years old with renal cell carcinoma. Each CDR3 is given with its conserved first and last residue. Each record gives: J gene, V gene, CDR3 protein.

TRBJ2-1	TRBV27	CASSPEGLLSSYNEQFF
TRBJ2-7	TRBV30	CAWSPTGGFEQYF
TRBJ2-7	TRBV4-1	CASSQEHKGAGIYEQYF
TRBJ2-1	TRBV7-6	CASSPPSGHNEQFF
TRBJ2-4	TRBV20-1	CSALLMNRHYF
TRBJ1-1	TRBV13	CASSFAGANTEAFF
TRBJ1-1	TRBV29-1	CSDRLGGTEAFF
TRBJ1-2	TRBV2	CASRDFSYGYTF
TRBJ1-2	TRBV9	CASSDAGEAGYTF
TRBJ2-2	TRBV2	CASSRFPQGPSPGELFF
.	TRBV6-1	CASSGTGSSYEQYF
TRBJ1-4	TRBV28	CASTPALQGIGEKLFF
TRBJ1-2	TRBV21-1	CASSEGGYTF
TRBJ2-7	TRBV6-5	CASRPGQVTYEQYF
TRBJ1-1	TRBV6-6	CASSDTGVPEAFF
TRBJ1-4	TRBV7-9	CASSFSATNEKLFF
TRBJ1-1	TRBV5-1	CASSLSNQAEAFF
TRBJ1-1	TRBV6-4	CASRIRENTEAFF
TRBJ1-1	TRBV6-1	CASSEEGVTEAFF
TRBJ2-7	TRBV28	CASGTGGSYEQYF
TRBJ2-7	TRBV9	CASRDRVKTSYEQYF
TRBJ1-2	TRBV7-2	CASSLSPGDGYTF
TRBJ2-5	TRBV7-7	CASSPDNFQETQYF
TRBJ1-4	TRBV7-3	CASSLERGTNEKLFF
TRBJ2-1	TRBV7-3	CASSSPGGTGYNEQFF
TRBJ2-2	TRBV5-1	CASSLEGGATGELFF
TRBJ2-2	TRBV5-1	CASSHRALPGTGELFF
TRBJ2-5	TRBV28	CASSPQLFQETQYF
TRBJ2-1	TRBV6-1	CASSEKTSFSYNEQFF
TRBJ2-7	TRBV7-3	CASTLTRSPYEQYF
TRBJ1-1	TRBV5-1	CASSDPGGKTEAFF
TRBJ1-5	TRBV5-1	CASSQEPGQPQHF
TRBJ1-2	TRBV10-3	CAISETGDYGYTF
TRBJ1-5	TRBV7-9	CASSADRPNQPQHF
TRBJ1-1	TRBV7-8	CASSTTGVETEAFF
TRBJ1-1	TRBV2	CASRTGTVMNTEAFF
TRBJ2-7	TRBV30	CAWNHSPGPYEQYF
TRBJ2-7	TRBV5-1	CASSSMPGPYEQYF
TRBJ2-7	TRBV5-5	CASSLAGNSYEQYF
TRBJ2-1	TRBV19	CASTSGRGSYNEQFF
TRBJ1-1	TRBV6-5	CASSYSTVTEAFF
TRBJ2-3	TRBV7-9	CASNHGRDTQYF
TRBJ2-1	TRBV30	CAWSFGPNQFF
TRBJ2-1	TRBV5-4	CASSLAKAGVYEQFF
TRBJ2-1	TRBV19	CASSPSGRAVEQFF
TRBJ1-2	TRBV19	CASMIAGMTGGYTF
TRBJ2-5	TRBV27	CASSYLGGVRETQYF
TRBJ1-2	TRBV30	CAWSAQGYGYTF
TRBJ1-3	TRBV7-9	CASSLLGGNTIYF
TRBJ2-7	TRBV5-4	CASSLARGNEQYF
TRBJ2-3	TRBV9	CASSVAGQGIDTQYF
TRBJ2-1	TRBV25-1	CASSEFGGRRPYNEQFF
TRBJ1-1	TRBV21-1	CASSAWDRMNTEAFF
TRBJ2-3	TRBV7-9	CASSAPAGNTDTQYF
TRBJ1-5	TRBV10-3	CAISDQAGNQPQHF
TRBJ1-2	TRBV28	CASSLQGVGYTF
TRBJ2-3	TRBV19	CASSIGAGTGGLGQYF
TRBJ2-3	TRBV7-3	CASSLMGSTDTQYF
TRBJ2-2	TRBV18	CASSRGGAANTGELFF
TRBJ1-2	TRBV5-1	CASSLLGTPLF